The 32 T cell receptor beta chains below all came from one sample that was sequenced in a study of identical twins. MiXCR was run by TCRdb on the 5' RACE reads, yielding one entry per CDR3 protein. The sample yields approximately 220,000 distinct CDR3 sequences, around 10% seen once. The specimen was memory (CD45RO+) T cells sorted from blood. These receptors all come from a woman under 30 in good health.

This clonotype was detected only a few times. This chain links TRBV5-4 with TRBJ2-1, with 7 bases matching TRBD2. Germline V gives CDR1 SGHNT, CDR2 YYREEE (reference sequence). V gave up 5 bases and J gave up 5 bases; unmatched junction bases: 10. The CDR3 runs to 15 residues. CDR3: CASRTERDSNNEQFF. In nucleotides, the CDR3 is TGTGCCAGCAGGACCGAGCGGGATTCCAACAATGAGCAGTTCTTC.

This clonotype has at least ten counts. The V call is TRBV7-7, the J call TRBJ1-2; tentatively, D is TRBD1 (5 bases). Germline CDR1 and CDR2: SSHAT and FNYEAQ (reference sequence). Trimming took 4 bases from V and 0 from J, leaving 18 bases between them. CDR3 length equals 17 residues. The CDR3 DNA is TGTGCCAGCAGCTCCTTACTAGACAGAGACTCTAACTATGGCTACACCTTC. Amino acid sequence: CASSSLLDRDSNYGYTF. The full variable domain, its missing parts supplied by reference TRBV7-7 and TRBJ1-2, is GAGVSQSPRYKVTKRGQDVTLRCDPISSHATLYWYQQALGQGPEFLTYFNYEAQPDKSGLPSDRFSAERPEGSISTLTIQRTEQRDSAMYRCASSSLLDRDSNYGYTFGSGTRLTVV.

Ten or more counts support this clonotype. The gene calls are TRBV7-9 and TRBJ1-3; the match to TRBD1 covers 8 bases. The CDR3 runs to 12 residues. Germline V CDR1 and CDR2: SEHNR, FQNEAQ (reference sequence). V lost 7 bases to trimming and J lost 9 bases; unmatched junction nucleotides: 5. CDR3 amino acids: CASNPTGATIYF. The CDR3 DNA follows: TGTGCCAGCAACCCGACAGGGGCCACCATATATTTT.

This clonotype showed up many times. The V call is TRBV11-2, the J call TRBJ1-4; the D is unclear. This CDR3 has 13 residues. V gave up 0 bases and J gave up 10 bases, with 9 bases separating them. Germline-derived CDR1 and CDR2 are SGHAT and FQNNGV. CDR3 sequence: CASSLDLGSKLFF. The DNA of the CDR3 is TGTGCCAGCAGCTTAGATCTCGGGTCAAAACTGTTTTTT. Full variable domain (outside the CDR3, taken from reference TRBV11-2 and TRBJ1-4): EAGVAQSPRYKIIEKRQSVAFWCNPISGHATLYWYQQILGQGPKLLIQFQNNGVVDDSQLPKDRFSAERLKGVDSTLKIQPAKLEDSAVYLCASSLDLGSKLFFGSGTQLSVL.

This clonotype was seen more than once but under ten times. The genes are TRBV12-3 or TRBV12-4 and TRBJ1-2, with 7 bases lining up with TRBD1. CDR3 size: 16 residues. Unmatched junction bases numbered 10, after V lost 1 base and J lost 5 bases. The CDR3 spells CASSLGQGGLLYGYTF. The DNA for the CDR3 is TGTGCCAGCAGTTTAGGGCAGGGGGGCCTTCTTTATGGCTACACCTTC.

This sequence joins TRBV20-1 and TRBJ2-3; TRBD2 agrees at 11 bases. The CDR3 covers 15 residues. Per germline, CDR1 DFQATT and CDR2 SNEGSKA (reference sequence). J was trimmed by 2 bases and V by 3 bases; bases with no gene match: 4. The CDR3 reads CSARLAGGNTDTQYF. The DNA of the CDR3 is TGCAGTGCTAGGCTAGCGGGGGGTAACACAGATACGCAGTATTTT.

This clonotype has just a few counts. The rearrangement joins TRBV4-3 to TRBJ2-5; 9 nucleotides match TRBD2. Germline lookup yields CDR1 LGHNA and CDR2 YSLEER. The CDR3 totals 16 residues. V shed 0 bases and J 10 bases; nucleotides not matched to a gene: 12. CDR3 loop: CASSQDWASGIRDQYF. CDR3 bases: TGCGCCAGCAGCCAAGATTGGGCTAGCGGGATACGTGACCAGTACTTC.

CDR3 sequence reads: CASSFSRYGYTF. CDR3 bases: TGTGCCAGCAGTTTTTCGCGCTATGGCTACACCTTC. The J gene is TRBJ1-2, the V gene TRBV6-6; D gene uncertain. CDR3 size: 12 residues. Germline loops: CDR1 MNHNY, CDR2 SVGAGI (reference sequence). V gave up 4 bases and J gave up 4 bases, with 7 bases separating them.

This clonotype occurred a few times. This chain connects TRBV7-2 to TRBJ1-5; perhaps TRBD1 as D (6 bases). V was cut by 4 bases and J by 1 base, with 8 bases left in between. CDR3 length: 14 amino acids. Germline assignment: CDR1 SGHTA and CDR2 FQGNSA. CDR3 coding DNA: TGTGCCAGCAGCTCGGGACAAAGCAATCAGCCCCAGCATTTT. As protein: CASSSGQSNQPQHF.

This clonotype showed up just a few times. The chain recombines TRBV7-8 with TRBJ2-2; 7 bases are shared with TRBD1. CDR1 is SGHVS and CDR2 is FQNEAQ in the germline V gene. The ends lost 4 bases at V and 1 base at J; junction bases unmatched: 3. The CDR3 is made up of 15 amino acids. CDR3 sequence: CASSSGQRNTGELFF. In nucleotides, the CDR3 is TGTGCCAGCAGCTCGGGACAGAGGAACACCGGGGAGCTGTTTTTT.

The rearrangement joins TRBV20-1 to TRBJ2-5, with 10 bases lining up with TRBD2. J gave up 4 bases and V 3 bases, and 8 bases lay outside the gene matches. Per the germline V gene, CDR1 is DFQATT and CDR2 is SNEGSKA (reference sequence). This CDR3 contains 15 residues. CDR3 sequence reads: CSASDLAGDLETQYF. CDR3 in DNA: TGCAGTGCTAGCGATCTAGCGGGAGATTTAGAGACCCAGTACTTC.

V and J are TRBV7-9 and TRBJ1-4; D is undetermined. Germline V gene sequence: CDR1 SEHNR, CDR2 FQNEAQ (reference sequence). The CDR3 extends over 12 amino acids. Trimming took off 6 bases at V and 5 bases at J, with 7 bases between the two ends. DNA for the CDR3: TGTGCCAGCAGTTTCAAAAATGAAAAACTGTTTTTT. Encoded protein: CASSFKNEKLFF.

The V call is TRBV20-1, the J call TRBJ1-2; D is unresolved. The V end was cut by 7 bases, the J end by 4 bases, with 13 bases between. CDR3 length: 12 residues. Germline-derived CDR1 and CDR2 are DFQATT and SNEGSKA (reference sequence). Written as DNA, the CDR3 is TGCAGTGGGATAGGCGAGACCTATGGCTACACCTTC. It codes for CSGIGETYGYTF.

Only a few counts were recorded for this clonotype. This rearrangement joins TRBV2 to TRBJ1-1, with unresolved D. Trimming took 4 bases from V and 3 from J, leaving 12 bases between them. This CDR3 comprises 14 residues. Germline V gene data show CDR1 as SNHLY and CDR2 as FYNNEI. CDR3 region: CASSGSVRYTEAFF. In DNA, the CDR3 is TGTGCCAGCAGTGGATCAGTCAGATACACTGAAGCTTTCTTT.

This clonotype was seen only a few times. The chain joins TRBV18 to TRBJ2-7; D could derive from TRBD1 or TRBD2 (5 bases each). CDR3 length: 16 residues. CDR1 and CDR2 (germline): KGHSH, LQKENI. Deletions cut 4 bases from V and 4 bases from J, with 20 bases between. CDR3 sequence: CASSQRSGSRGYEQYF. The DNA for the CDR3 is TGTGCCAGCTCACAGAGAAGCGGCTCTAGGGGATACGAGCAGTACTTC.

This clonotype was detected only a few times. This sequence joins TRBV11-2 and TRBJ2-1, with a tentative D call TRBD2 (5 bases). This CDR3 contains 15 residues. Trimming stripped 9 bases from V and 0 bases from J, with 15 bases between. CDR1 is SGHAT and CDR2 is FQNNGV in the germline V gene. CDR3 loop: CASSGWQSSYNEQFF. The CDR3 region has the DNA TGTGCCAGTTCGGGATGGCAGAGCTCCTACAATGAGCAGTTCTTC.

This clonotype was seen many times. The chain uses TRBV12-3 or TRBV12-4 and TRBJ2-3; no clear D gene. V dropped 6 bases and J dropped 1 base, with 17 bases sitting between them. This CDR3 has 16 amino acids. CDR3 nucleotides: TGTGCCAGCAGGACCGGTCTATCGGACGGCACAGATACGCAGTATTTT. Translated, it gives CASRTGLSDGTDTQYF.

The rearrangement links TRBV20-1 to TRBJ2-4, with TRBD2 as a possible D gene (6 bases). The CDR3 has 16 amino acids. V lost 0 bases to trimming and J lost 0 bases, with 12 bases between them. The V gene's germline CDR1 is DFQATT and CDR2 SNEGSKA (reference sequence). The CDR3 region is CSARDTGRLAKNIQYF. CDR3 DNA sequence: TGCAGTGCTAGAGATACGGGGAGGTTAGCCAAAAACATTCAGTACTTC.

This clonotype showed up just a few times. The genes are TRBV11-1 and TRBJ2-1, with TRBD2 matching over 7 bases. Trimming removed 3 bases from V and 4 bases from J; junction bases left unmatched: 9. CDR3 size: 16 residues. The V gene's germline CDR1 is SGHAT and CDR2 FQDESV (reference sequence). CDR3 coding DNA: TGTGCCAGCAGCTTGCCCGGGGCGGGGGTTTACAATGAGCAGTTCTTC. Its protein is CASSLPGAGVYNEQFF.

This clonotype was observed a few times. V is TRBV5-1 and J is TRBJ1-1; unclear D gene. The CDR3 has 12 amino acids. V was clipped by 7 bases and J by 7 bases, with 14 bases between them. Germline V gives CDR1 SGHRS, CDR2 YFSETQ. The CDR3 is CASSPFGHEAFF. The CDR3 DNA reads as TGCGCCAGCTCCCCCTTCGGTCATGAAGCTTTCTTT.

This clonotype came up a few times. The V and J genes are TRBV7-2 and TRBJ2-3; 7 bases are shared with TRBD2. Unmatched junction bases numbered 2, after V lost 1 base and J lost 1 base. The CDR3 sequence is 15 residues long. From germline, CDR1 is SGHTA and CDR2 FQGNSA. CDR3 in DNA: TGTGCCAGCAGCTTAGGGGACTACCGCACAGATACGCAGTATTTT. It yields the protein CASSLGDYRTDTQYF.

The chain couples TRBV6-6 to TRBJ2-3; weak D call: TRBD2 (5 bases). This CDR3 is 13 amino acids long. V lost 11 bases and J 1 base, leaving 13 bases between the germline ends. The V gene's germline CDR1 is MNHNY and CDR2 SVGAGI (reference sequence). CDR3 in DNA: TGTGCCGGTTCGAGGGCCGGCACAGATACGCAGTATTTT. Its translation: CAGSRAGTDTQYF.

The chain recombines TRBV12-5 with TRBJ2-2, with a tentative D call TRBD1 (6 bases). This CDR3 is 19 amino acids long. The ends were cut back, 1 base at V and 3 bases at J, with 21 bases in the middle. Germline V CDR1 and CDR2: LGHNT, FRNRAP. CDR3 DNA sequence: TGTGCTAGTGGTTTGGCCTCAGGGGAGAGGGGGTTGTACACCGGGGAGCTGTTTTTT. Its protein is CASGLASGERGLYTGELFF.

This clonotype was observed a handful of times. V gene TRBV29-1 combines with J gene TRBJ2-2; D is possibly TRBD2 (5 bases). Germline CDR1 SQVTM, CDR2 ANQGSEA. The CDR3 has 15 amino acids. V lost 7 bases to trimming and J lost 4 bases, with 19 bases between them. CDR3 nucleotide sequence: TGCAGCGGTACGGGGTCCAGCGTCGGCACCGGGGAGCTGTTTTTT. Residues: CSGTGSSVGTGELFF.

This clonotype was found many times. The chain is built from TRBV5-1 and TRBJ2-3, with D possibly matching TRBD2 (5 bases). V dropped 0 bases and J dropped 3 bases, with 8 bases sitting between them. The germline CDR1 and CDR2 sequences are SGHRS and YFSETQ. This CDR3 contains 14 residues. CDR3 protein: CASSLGEGTDTQYF. In DNA form, the CDR3 reads TGCGCCAGCAGCTTGGGCGAGGGAACAGATACGCAGTATTTT. Using reference TRBV5-1 and TRBJ2-3 for the parts outside the CDR3, the full variable domain is KAGVTQTPRYLIKTRGQQVTLSCSPISGHRSVSWYQQTPGQGLQFLFEYFSETQRNKGNFPGRFSGRQFSNSRSEMNVSTLELGDSALYLCASSLGEGTDTQYFGPGTRLTVL.

This clonotype was seen a handful of times. The CDR3: CASSSRYNEQFF. CDR3 DNA sequence: TGTGCCAGCAGCTCCAGGTACAATGAGCAGTTCTTC. The chain has TRBV5-6 and TRBJ2-1; D not resolved. The V gene's germline CDR1 is SGHDT and CDR2 YYEEEE. This CDR3 region has 12 residues. Trimming removed 3 bases from V and 4 bases from J, with 5 bases in between.

This chain joins TRBV6-5 and TRBJ2-7; tentatively, D is TRBD2 (6 bases). There are 15 residues in the CDR3. CDR1 and CDR2 (germline): MNHEY, SVGAGI. V was clipped by 2 bases and J by 2 bases, with 13 bases between them. In nucleotides, the CDR3 is TGTGCCAGCAGTTACGCAGGCGGGGCTACCTACGAGCAGTACTTC. It codes for CASSYAGGATYEQYF.

This clonotype was recorded at least ten times. The genes are TRBV5-6 and TRBJ1-5; 8 bases are shared with TRBD1. V trimming: 4 bases; J trimming: 2 bases; junction bases outside the gene matches: 11. Germline V gives CDR1 SGHDT, CDR2 YYEEEE. This CDR3 region has 17 residues. The CDR3 region has the DNA TGTGCCAGCAGCCTGGCCCTTGGACAGGGCGGCAATCAGCCCCAGCATTTT. As protein: CASSLALGQGGNQPQHF. Full variable domain (outside the CDR3, taken from reference TRBV5-6 and TRBJ1-5): DAGVTQSPTHLIKTRGQQVTLRCSPKSGHDTVSWYQQALGQGPQFIFQYYEEEERQRGNFPDRFSGHQFPNYSSELNVNALLLGDSALYLCASSLALGQGGNQPQHFGDGTRLSIL.

The genes are TRBV7-3 and TRBJ2-1; 12 nucleotides align to TRBD1. CDR3 length equals 14 residues. V lost 6 bases to trimming and J lost 10 bases; unmatched junction nucleotides: 7. CDR1 SGHTA and CDR2 FQGTGA come from the germline V gene. The CDR3 is CASRFGTGGREQFF. The CDR3 DNA follows: TGTGCCAGCAGATTCGGGACAGGGGGCCGAGAGCAGTTCTTC.

This clonotype was picked up a small number of times. The chain employs TRBV2 and TRBJ2-1; D remains unclear. CDR3 length equals 13 residues. Per the germline V gene, CDR1 is SNHLY and CDR2 is FYNNEI. V dropped 7 bases and J dropped 2 bases, with 9 bases sitting between them. Here the CDR3 reads CASNNDPYNEQFF. The CDR3 coding sequence is TGTGCCAGCAATAACGACCCCTACAATGAGCAGTTCTTC. The whole variable domain, filled in from reference TRBV2 and TRBJ2-1, reads EPEVTQTPSHQVTQMGQEVILRCVPISNHLYFYWYRQILGQKVEFLVSFYNNEISEKSEIFDDQFSVERPDGSNFTLKIRSTKLEDSAMYFCASNNDPYNEQFFGPGTRLTVL.

This clonotype has only a few counts. The V and J genes are TRBV12-3 or TRBV12-4 and TRBJ2-3, with D unclear. V was pared by 2 bases and J by 4 bases, with 13 bases between. CDR3 length: 15 residues. CDR3 sequence (DNA): TGTGCCAGCAGTTTAAATGGAGCCGGGTCAGATACGCAGTATTTT. This sequence encodes CASSLNGAGSDTQYF.

The sample holds many counts of this clonotype. J is TRBJ1-1 and V is TRBV5-1, with 10 nucleotides matching TRBD1. CDR1 is SGHRS, CDR2 YFSETQ, per germline. V dropped 0 bases and J dropped 6; count of bases not matched to a gene: 2. The CDR3 length is 14 residues. The CDR3 here is CASSLDGTGAEAFF. The CDR3 DNA is TGCGCCAGCAGCTTGGATGGGACAGGGGCTGAAGCTTTCTTT.